Given below is one T cell receptor beta chain in context. This clone was counted only a few times. What this receptor recognizes is not known. Per-base qualities were not stored, and no clone one base away is much larger. Libraries were made using the immunoSEQ multiplex PCR assay. Entries here come from immuneACCESS through TCRdb and include only in-frame sequences with V and J called. Some clones fail to appear in such tables; in the studies checked, an unresolved V gene covers under half of the shortfall, and the cause of the remainder is unknown. Within this sample are approximately 61,000 clones, with 88% of them counted one time only. The top ten constitute approximately 1.7% of the sample. There are 13 amino acids in the CDR3, from cysteine to phenylalanine inclusive. Of the read, only the CDR3 DNA is kept; its 39 bases are in frame from base 1. V is pared back by 3 bases and J by 0 bases, with 8 bases lying between the germline termini. CDR1 and CDR2 were assigned from the germline V gene (reference sequence) as GTSNPN and SVGIG.

The sample comes from a study of T cell changes during pregnancy in multiple sclerosis (dated by TCRdb to about 2019). A note on the overall study: The study examined how the T cell repertoire changed over the course of pregnancy in women with multiple sclerosis.

This clonotype was obtained from a female donor with multiple sclerosis, enrolled in a pregnancy study. The sequences come from peripheral blood, collected in the first trimester of pregnancy. The chain couples TRBV30 to TRBJ1-1; the best D guess is TRBD1, with 6 bases matching. The CDR3 in this case is CAWSRGLNTEAFF. The nucleotides are TGTGCCTGGAGCAGGGGCTTGAACACTGAAGCTTTCTTT. The reference TRBV30 and TRBJ1-1 proteins fill in what lies around the CDR3, so the full variable domain reads SQTIHQWPATLVQPVGSPLSLECTVEGTSNPNLYWYRQAAGRGLQLLFYSVGIGQISSEVPQNLSASRPQDRQFILSSKKLLLSDSGFYLCAWSRGLNTEAFFGQGTRLTVV.